The 27 T cell receptor beta chains below come from one sample, sequenced in a study of T cell changes during pregnancy in multiple sclerosis. The method was immunoSEQ multiplex PCR; TCRdb's version includes in-frame clones alone and lacks a portion of them. The table has about 33,000 clones, roughly nine tenths seen once. The sequencing here drew on CD4+ T cells from peripheral blood mononuclear cells, taken in the third trimester of pregnancy. The receptors originated from a female donor in good health, enrolled as a control in a pregnancy study.

This chain joins TRBV25-1 and TRBJ2-1, with 12 bases fitting TRBD2. CDR1 is MGHDK and CDR2 is SYGVNS in the germline V gene. This CDR3 is 15 amino acids long. The trim removed 6 bases at V and 5 bases at J, leaving 5 bases unmatched. The CDR3 sequence is CASRLAGGPDNEQFF. The CDR3 coding sequence is TGTGCCAGCAGGCTAGCGGGAGGGCCCGACAATGAGCAGTTCTTC.

The chain employs TRBV6-5 and TRBJ1-6, with D possibly matching TRBD1 (5 bases). This CDR3 comprises 15 residues. The V gene's germline CDR1 is MNHEY and CDR2 SVGAGI. The germline V and J ends were trimmed by 7 bases and 5 bases, with 15 bases remaining between them. The CDR3 reads CASTPGGVDNSPLHF. The CDR3 DNA follows: TGTGCCAGCACCCCCGGAGGGGTCGATAATTCACCCCTCCACTTT.

The chain recombines TRBV7-2 with TRBJ2-1; weak D call: TRBD2 (5 bases). With 6 bases removed from V and 0 bases from J, the gap between germline ends came to 12 bases. The germline V gene has CDR1 SGHTA and CDR2 FQGNSA. The CDR3 totals 15 residues. The CDR3 loop is CASRKRLSSYNEQFF. CDR3 nucleotide sequence: TGTGCCAGCAGAAAAAGACTAAGCTCCTACAATGAGCAGTTCTTC.

V gene TRBV19 combines with J gene TRBJ1-4; D ambiguous. CDR3 length: 15 amino acids. The V end was cut by 5 bases, the J end by 7 bases, with 17 bases between. Germline assignment: CDR1 LNHDA and CDR2 SQIVND (reference sequence). CDR3 residues: CASSAQSGRGEKLFF. The CDR3 DNA reads TGTGCCAGTAGTGCCCAGAGTGGTCGCGGTGAAAAACTGTTTTTT.

The J gene is TRBJ2-2, the V gene TRBV6-1, with 8 bases that match TRBD1. This CDR3 comprises 15 residues. Germline trimming cut 0 bases from V and 6 bases from J; bases unmatched to any gene: 3. Germline values: CDR1 MNHNS, CDR2 SASEGT. This chain's CDR3 is CASSEAGQGSGELFF. CDR3 coding DNA: TGTGCCAGCAGTGAAGCCGGACAGGGATCCGGGGAGCTGTTTTTT.

This clone was detected once. The V call is TRBV6-6, the J call TRBJ1-1; possibly TRBD1 for D (5 bases). Deletions cut 4 bases from V and 4 bases from J, with 10 bases between. Germline CDR1 MNHNY, CDR2 SVGAGI (reference sequence). CDR3 length equals 13 residues. In DNA, the CDR3 is TGTGCCAGCAGTTTTTTAGGGGCCACTGAAGCTTTCTTT. It codes for CASSFLGATEAFF.

The chain recombines TRBV7-9 with TRBJ2-1; 11 bases map to TRBD1. V was clipped by 3 bases and J by 6 bases; unmatched bases: 1. This CDR3 has 14 residues. Looked up from germline, CDR1 is SEHNR and CDR2 is FQNEAQ (reference sequence). Here the CDR3 reads CASSFGTGGNEQFF. For the CDR3, the DNA is TGTGCCAGCAGCTTCGGGACAGGGGGCAATGAGCAGTTCTTC.

The rearrangement links TRBV11-2 to TRBJ2-2; D is uncertain. CDR1 and CDR2 from the germline V gene are SGHAT and FQNNGV. This CDR3 has 14 amino acids. Trimming shortened V by 3 bases and J by 1 base, and 6 bases separated the two germline ends. The chain's CDR3 is CASSFSENTGELFF. Here the CDR3 DNA reads TGTGCCAGCAGCTTCTCAGAGAACACCGGGGAGCTGTTTTTT.

This clone was found once. The chain uses TRBV7-8 and TRBJ2-3; D remains ambiguous. Trimming took 4 bases from V and 6 from J, leaving 11 bases between them. The CDR3 runs 13 residues. CDR1 SGHVS and CDR2 FQNEAQ come from the germline V gene. Here the CDR3 DNA reads TGTGCCAGCAGCTCCCGTCGCGAGGATACGCAGTATTTT. Translated: CASSSRREDTQYF.

The chain has TRBV6-1 and TRBJ1-2, with 7 bases matching TRBD1. Germline V gene data show CDR1 as MNHNS and CDR2 as SASEGT. J gave up 5 bases and V 1 base, and 7 bases lay outside the gene matches. The CDR3 spans 15 residues. CDR3 amino acids: CASSEGGGALYGYTF. The DNA for the CDR3 is TGTGCCAGCAGTGAAGGAGGGGGCGCGCTTTATGGCTACACCTTC.

The rearrangement links TRBV28 to TRBJ2-3; D may be TRBD1 (7 bases). CDR1 is MDHEN, CDR2 SYDVKM, per germline. Trimming left V 5 bases short and J 0 bases short, with 12 bases between. This CDR3 has 15 amino acids. The CDR3 nucleotides are TGTGCCAGCAGTGGGGGGACAGCTAGCACAGATACGCAGTATTTT. Protein sequence: CASSGGTASTDTQYF. Based on the CDR3 plus reference TRBV28 and TRBJ2-3, the full variable domain is DVKVTQSSRYLVKRTGEKVFLECVQDMDHENMFWYRQDPGLGLRLIYFSYDVKMKEKGDIPEGYSVSREKKERFSLILESASTNQTSMYLCASSGGTASTDTQYFGPGTRLTVL.

This chain links TRBV18 with TRBJ2-3; D is uncertain. From germline, CDR1 is KGHSH and CDR2 LQKENI. The CDR3 extends over 16 amino acids. V was clipped by 6 bases and J by 4 bases, with 20 bases between them. CDR3 bases: TGTGCCAGCTCCTACCAAAGTCAGGTTTCCGCAGATACGCAGTATTTT. Its translation is CASSYQSQVSADTQYF.

V gene TRBV5-6 combines with J gene TRBJ2-7; TRBD2 aligns across 9 bases. Trimming cost V 2 bases and J 0 bases; bases outside gene matches: 6. The germline CDR1 and CDR2 sequences are SGHDT and YYEEEE. The CDR3 has 16 amino acids. As DNA, the CDR3 is TGTGCCAGCAGCTTCCCGGGGCGGGGGGGCTCCTACGAGCAGTACTTC. The encoded protein is CASSFPGRGGSYEQYF.

The genes are TRBV7-8 and TRBJ1-2; 8 nucleotides match TRBD1. V was clipped by 0 bases and J by 6 bases; unmatched bases: 0. CDR3 length: 13 residues. Germline V gene lookup returns CDR1 SGHVS and CDR2 FQNEAQ. In DNA form, the CDR3 reads TGTGCCAGCAGCTTAGCACAGGGGGATGGCTACACCTTC. It translates to CASSLAQGDGYTF.

J is TRBJ2-2 and V is TRBV19; D may be TRBD2 (6 bases). Trimming removed 3 bases from V and 0 bases from J, with 8 bases in between. The CDR3 sequence is 15 residues long. The germline V gene encodes CDR1 LNHDA and CDR2 SQIVND (reference sequence). The CDR3 sequence: CASSMRLANTGELFF. Written as DNA, the CDR3 is TGTGCCAGTAGTATGAGACTAGCGAACACCGGGGAGCTGTTTTTT.

This clone occurred once. The chain recombines TRBV5-1 with TRBJ2-2; maybe TRBD1 (6 bases). This CDR3 spans 14 amino acids. Germline CDR1 is SGHRS and CDR2 is YFSETQ. The ends were cut back, 4 bases at V and 1 base at J, with 8 bases in the middle. CDR3 protein: CASSVTGNTGELFF. The CDR3, as DNA: TGCGCCAGCAGCGTGACAGGGAACACCGGGGAGCTGTTTTTT.

Here the CDR3 reads CASSQLAGDSYEQYF. In DNA form, the CDR3 reads TGCGCCAGCAGCCAACTAGCGGGGGATTCCTACGAGCAGTACTTC. The chain combines TRBV4-3 with TRBJ2-7; 10 nucleotides match TRBD2. The germline V gene has CDR1 LGHNA and CDR2 YSLEER. J gave up 1 base and V 2 bases, and 2 bases lay outside the gene matches. The CDR3 is made up of 15 amino acids.

Only one count was recorded for this clone. The rearrangement uses TRBV27 and TRBJ2-1; D not certain. Trimming stripped 3 bases from V and 7 bases from J, with 7 bases between. The CDR3 contains 12 residues. Germline V CDR1 and CDR2: MNHEY, SMNVEV (reference sequence). The CDR3 DNA follows: TGTGCCAGCAGTTTGTCCGGGAATGAGCAGTTCTTC. It translates to CASSLSGNEQFF.

J is TRBJ2-1 and V is TRBV6-4; TRBD2 matches at 11 bases. This CDR3 region has 16 residues. J gave up 7 bases and V 0 bases, and 5 bases lay outside the gene matches. CDR1 and CDR2 from the germline V gene are MRHNA and SNTAGT. CDR3 residues: CASSDSDSGGANEQFF. The DNA for the CDR3 is TGTGCCAGCAGTGACTCGGATAGCGGGGGGGCAAATGAGCAGTTCTTC.

This clone was counted a single time. The J gene is TRBJ2-7, the V gene TRBV9; TRBD2 agrees at 9 bases. The trim removed 3 bases at V and 1 base at J, leaving 5 bases unmatched. Per germline, CDR1 SGDLS and CDR2 YYNGEE. This CDR3 comprises 15 residues. The CDR3 is CASSGSGRESYEQYF. The CDR3 DNA is TGTGCCAGCAGCGGTAGCGGGAGAGAGTCCTACGAGCAGTACTTC.

This chain uses TRBV7-6 with TRBJ2-1; perhaps TRBD1 as D (6 bases). The V and J ends lost 1 base and 10 bases respectively, with 14 bases between them. Looked up from germline, CDR1 is SGHVS and CDR2 is FNYEAQ. The CDR3 contains 14 residues. Written as DNA, the CDR3 is TGTGCCAGCAGCTTAGTAGTACTCACAGGGGAGCAGTTCTTC. It specifies CASSLVVLTGEQFF.

The chain combines TRBV5-1 with TRBJ2-3, with D hard to call. In germline, CDR1 is SGHRS, CDR2 YFSETQ. Trimming cost V 3 bases and J 0 bases, with 14 bases left between them. The CDR3 sequence is 16 residues long. This CDR3 reads CASSYTPPHSTDTQYF. CDR3 coding DNA: TGCGCCAGCAGCTACACGCCACCCCATAGCACAGATACGCAGTATTTT.

The J gene is TRBJ1-2, the V gene TRBV6-5, with D tentatively TRBD1 (5 bases). V was cut by 2 bases and J by 12 bases, with 13 bases left in between. From germline, CDR1 is MNHEY and CDR2 SVGAGI. The CDR3 consists of 12 residues. CDR3 nucleotide sequence: TGTGCCAGCAGTTACCGGGGGTACGGGCACACCTTC. Translated, it gives CASSYRGYGHTF.

This clone appeared a few times. The gene calls are TRBV19 and TRBJ2-4; weak D call: TRBD2 (6 bases). V lost 4 bases and J lost 9, with 13 bases in between. The germline gives CDR1 LNHDA, CDR2 SQIVND (reference sequence). CDR3 length: 13 residues. The CDR3 region has the DNA TGTGCCAGTAGTACCTCGGAGGGCGGCATTCAGTACTTC. Amino acid sequence: CASSTSEGGIQYF.

J is TRBJ1-1 and V is TRBV11-2; 8 bases map to TRBD1. The V gene end was trimmed by 4 bases and the J gene end by 0 bases; junction bases not matched to a gene: 4. In germline, CDR1 is SGHAT, CDR2 FQNNGV. This CDR3 is built from 15 residues. DNA of the CDR3: TGTGCCAGCAGCTCCCAGGGGGCAATGAACACTGAAGCTTTCTTT. It yields the protein CASSSQGAMNTEAFF.

The chain couples TRBV9 to TRBJ2-3; 7 nucleotides align to TRBD2. Losses at the gene ends were 3 bases for V and 5 bases for J; bases not matched to a gene: 3. Germline CDR1 SGDLS, CDR2 YYNGEE. This CDR3 region has 13 residues. The CDR3 DNA sequence: TGTGCCAGCAGCGGGGGGGGAAAAGATACGCAGTATTTT. Amino acid sequence: CASSGGGKDTQYF.

In this sample, this clone turned up once. The chain is built from TRBV2 and TRBJ2-2; TRBD1 matches 7 bases. CDR1 and CDR2 (germline): SNHLY, FYNNEI. This CDR3 is 14 amino acids long. V shed 8 bases, J shed 7 bases, and the junction held 10 bases outside the gene matches. The CDR3 loop reads CASSLTGPVGELFF. CDR3 sequence (DNA): TGTGCCAGCTCCTTGACAGGGCCGGTCGGGGAGCTGTTTTTT.